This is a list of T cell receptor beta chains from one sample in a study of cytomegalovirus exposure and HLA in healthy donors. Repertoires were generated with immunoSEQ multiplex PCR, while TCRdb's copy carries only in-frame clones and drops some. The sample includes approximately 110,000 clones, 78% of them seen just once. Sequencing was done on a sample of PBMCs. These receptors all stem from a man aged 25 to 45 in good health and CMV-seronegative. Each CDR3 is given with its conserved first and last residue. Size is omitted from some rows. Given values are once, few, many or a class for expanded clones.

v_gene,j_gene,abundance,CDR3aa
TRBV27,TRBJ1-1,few,CASRFGGNWPTEAFF
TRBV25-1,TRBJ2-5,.,CASRRGETQHF
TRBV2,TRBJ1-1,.,CASSLGENTEAFF
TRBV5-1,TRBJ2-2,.,CASSALLAGQNTGELFF
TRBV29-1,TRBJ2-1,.,CSATKTGGYNEQFF
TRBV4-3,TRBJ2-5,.,CASSSLPASGQETQYF
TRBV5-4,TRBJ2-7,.,CASSELEAEQYF
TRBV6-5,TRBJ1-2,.,CASSDRGDYGYTF
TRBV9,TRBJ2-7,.,CASSVDSYEQYF
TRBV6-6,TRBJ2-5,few,CASSSRQGRNSETQYF
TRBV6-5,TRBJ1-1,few,CASSRTGGGTEAFF
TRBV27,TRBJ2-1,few,CASSSDGQGNEQFF
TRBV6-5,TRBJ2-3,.,CASSYPDRDTDTQYF
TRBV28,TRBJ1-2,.,CASSFPGNYGYTF
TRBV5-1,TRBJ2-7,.,CASSLGVSGYEEQYF
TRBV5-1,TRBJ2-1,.,CASSLATNHGDEQFF
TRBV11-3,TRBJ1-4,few,CASSEGQVGEKLFF
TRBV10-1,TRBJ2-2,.,CASSFSGPGELFF
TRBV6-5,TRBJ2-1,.,CASSRLAPYNEQFF
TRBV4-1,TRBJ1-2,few,CASSPEDAGRRYGYTF
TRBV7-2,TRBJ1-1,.,CASSMGVGTGLTEAFF
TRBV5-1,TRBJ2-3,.,CASSSGLADTDTQYF
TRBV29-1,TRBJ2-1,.,CSVGPLLRNREQFF
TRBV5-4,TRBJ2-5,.,CASSSDRRQETQYF
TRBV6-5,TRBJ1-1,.,CASSYGGGQAGTEAFF
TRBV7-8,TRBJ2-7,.,CASSRRLAGGREQYF
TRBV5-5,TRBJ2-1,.,CASSFWGGVLNEQFF
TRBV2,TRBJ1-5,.,CASSKKTDNQPQHF
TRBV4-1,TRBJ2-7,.,CASSQTPGQSYEQYF
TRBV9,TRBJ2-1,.,CASGGGGLAYNEQFF
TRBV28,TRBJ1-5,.,CASSPLDRADQPQHF
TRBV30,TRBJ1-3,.,CAWPRQGNGNTIYF